This TCR beta chain was identified during a study of shared clonotypes between healthy human individuals. Study results and caveats: The represented genetic and exposure-history diversity was limited by the small number of donors.

Only in-frame clones appear in the TCRdb table, and some are missing; sequencing was by immunoSEQ multiplex PCR. Among approximately 500,000 clones, almost 97% were seen once, and the ten largest hold 0.06%. The trim removed 1 base at V and 4 bases at J, leaving 13 bases unmatched. The CDR3 covers 18 residues. Germline assignment: CDR1 MDHEN and CDR2 SYDVKM. About this clone: The target antigen is unknown.

The TCR was taken from a woman under 40 in good health. Sequencing was performed on naive CD4+ T cells sorted from blood. Subset reported: CD45RA+ positively selected. The chain combines TRBV28 with TRBJ1-2, with 9 bases aligning to TRBD1. CDR3 residues: CASSLFGTGTGFLYGYTF. The CDR3 region has the DNA TGTGCCAGCAGTTTATTTGGCACCGGGACAGGGTTTCTCTATGGCTACACCTTC.